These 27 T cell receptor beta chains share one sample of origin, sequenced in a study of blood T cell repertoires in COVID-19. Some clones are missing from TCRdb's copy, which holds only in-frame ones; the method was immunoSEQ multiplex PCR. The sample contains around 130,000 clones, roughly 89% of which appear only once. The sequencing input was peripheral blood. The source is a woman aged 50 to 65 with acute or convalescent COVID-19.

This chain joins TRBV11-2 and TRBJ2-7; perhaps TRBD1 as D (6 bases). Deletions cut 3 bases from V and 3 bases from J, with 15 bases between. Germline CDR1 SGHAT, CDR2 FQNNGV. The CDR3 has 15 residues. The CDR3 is CASSLGALTFYEQYF. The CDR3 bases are TGTGCCAGCAGCTTGGGGGCCCTAACATTCTACGAGCAGTACTTC.

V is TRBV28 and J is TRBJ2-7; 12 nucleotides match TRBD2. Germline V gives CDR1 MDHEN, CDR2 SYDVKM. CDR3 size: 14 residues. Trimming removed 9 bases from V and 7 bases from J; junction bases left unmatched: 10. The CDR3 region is CASLTSGRSGEQYF. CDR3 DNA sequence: TGTGCCAGTCTCACTAGCGGGAGGTCGGGAGAGCAGTACTTC.

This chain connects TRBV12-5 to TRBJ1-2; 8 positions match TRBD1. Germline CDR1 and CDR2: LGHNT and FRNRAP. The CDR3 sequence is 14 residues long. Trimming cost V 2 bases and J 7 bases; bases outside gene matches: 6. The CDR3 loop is CASGLLRGPGGYTF. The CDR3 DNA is TGTGCTAGTGGTTTGCTCAGGGGGCCGGGTGGCTACACCTTC.

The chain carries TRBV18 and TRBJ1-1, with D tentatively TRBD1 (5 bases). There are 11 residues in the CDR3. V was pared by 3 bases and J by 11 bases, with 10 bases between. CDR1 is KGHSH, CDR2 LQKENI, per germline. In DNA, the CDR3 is TGTGCCAGCTCACCGAAGGGGAGGGCTTTCTTT. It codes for CASSPKGRAFF.

The CDR3 sequence: CASAIRRDYGYTF. CDR3 DNA sequence: TGTGCCAGCGCGATTCGCCGGGACTATGGCTACACCTTC. The rearrangement links TRBV18 to TRBJ1-2; D ambiguous. V was shortened by 8 bases and J by 3 bases, with 13 bases between the two germline ends. In germline, CDR1 is KGHSH, CDR2 LQKENI. The CDR3 contains 13 residues.

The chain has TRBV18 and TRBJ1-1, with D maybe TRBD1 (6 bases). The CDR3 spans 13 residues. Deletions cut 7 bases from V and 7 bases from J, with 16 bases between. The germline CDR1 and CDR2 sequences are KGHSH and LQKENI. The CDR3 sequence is CASLGTRSSEAFF. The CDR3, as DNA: TGTGCCAGCTTGGGGACACGCTCAAGTGAAGCTTTCTTT.

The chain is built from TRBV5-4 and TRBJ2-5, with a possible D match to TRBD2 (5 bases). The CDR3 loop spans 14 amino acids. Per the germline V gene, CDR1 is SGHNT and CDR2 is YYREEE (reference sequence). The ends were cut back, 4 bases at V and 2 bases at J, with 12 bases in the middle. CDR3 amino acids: CASSLRTGQETQYF. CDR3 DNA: TGTGCCAGCAGCCTTAGAACGGGACAAGAGACCCAGTACTTC.

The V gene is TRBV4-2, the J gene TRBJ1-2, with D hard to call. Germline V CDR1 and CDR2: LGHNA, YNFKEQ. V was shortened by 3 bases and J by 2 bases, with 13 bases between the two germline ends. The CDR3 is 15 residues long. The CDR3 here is CASSQGGEGNYGYTF. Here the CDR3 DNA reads TGTGCCAGCAGCCAGGGCGGGGAGGGCAACTATGGCTACACCTTC.

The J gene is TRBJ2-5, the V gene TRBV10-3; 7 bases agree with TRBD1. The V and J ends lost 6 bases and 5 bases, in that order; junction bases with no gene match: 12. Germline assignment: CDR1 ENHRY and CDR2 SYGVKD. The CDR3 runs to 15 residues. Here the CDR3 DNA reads TGTGCCATCAGCGACGGCGACAGGGTTGGGGAGACCCAGTACTTC. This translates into CAISDGDRVGETQYF.

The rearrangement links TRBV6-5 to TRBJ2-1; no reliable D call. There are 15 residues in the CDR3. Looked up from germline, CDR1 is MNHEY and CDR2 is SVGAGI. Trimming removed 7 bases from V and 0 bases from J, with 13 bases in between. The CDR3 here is CASMVADSSYNEQFF. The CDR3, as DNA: TGTGCCAGCATGGTAGCCGATAGCTCCTACAATGAGCAGTTCTTC.

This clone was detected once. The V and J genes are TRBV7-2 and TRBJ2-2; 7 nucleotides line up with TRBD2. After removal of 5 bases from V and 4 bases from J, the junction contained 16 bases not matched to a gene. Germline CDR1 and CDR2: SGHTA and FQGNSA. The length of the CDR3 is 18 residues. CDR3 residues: CASSRGVSGLRGTGELFF. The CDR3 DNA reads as TGTGCCAGCAGCCGGGGGGTTAGCGGGCTACGTGGCACCGGGGAGCTGTTTTTT.

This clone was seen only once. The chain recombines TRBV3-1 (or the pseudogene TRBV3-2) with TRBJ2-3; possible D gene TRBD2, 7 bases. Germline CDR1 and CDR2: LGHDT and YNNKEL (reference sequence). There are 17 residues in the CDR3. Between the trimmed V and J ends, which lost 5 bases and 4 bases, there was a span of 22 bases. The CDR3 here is CASSTRGAGMGADTQYF. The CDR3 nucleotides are TGTGCCAGCAGCACACGGGGGGCAGGAATGGGTGCAGATACGCAGTATTTT.

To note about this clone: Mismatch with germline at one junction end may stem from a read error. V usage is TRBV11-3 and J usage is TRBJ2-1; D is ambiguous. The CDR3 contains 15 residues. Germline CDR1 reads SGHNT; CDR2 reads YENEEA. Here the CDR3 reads CASSASGFSHNEQFF. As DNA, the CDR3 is TGTGCCAGCAGCGCCTCCGGGTTCTCCCACAATGAGCAGTTCTTC.

CDR3 amino acids: CASSEWGDRGQDTQYF. The CDR3 DNA is TGTGCCAGCAGTGAATGGGGGGACAGGGGGCAAGATACGCAGTATTTT. This sequence joins TRBV25-1 and TRBJ2-3, with 12 bases that match TRBD1. This CDR3 spans 16 amino acids. Germline values: CDR1 MGHDK, CDR2 SYGVNS. V trimming: 1 base; J trimming: 5 bases; junction bases outside the gene matches: 4.

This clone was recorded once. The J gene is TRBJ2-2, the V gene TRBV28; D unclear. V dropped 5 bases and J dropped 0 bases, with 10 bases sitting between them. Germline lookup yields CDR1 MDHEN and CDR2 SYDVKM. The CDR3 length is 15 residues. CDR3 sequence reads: CASSPPDSNTGELFF. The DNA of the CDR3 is TGTGCCAGCAGTCCACCTGACTCGAACACCGGGGAGCTGTTTTTT.

CDR3 sequence: CASSIDAGYEQYF. CDR3 nucleotides: TGTGCCAGTAGTATAGATGCGGGCTACGAGCAGTACTTC. The chain is built from TRBV19 and TRBJ2-7; D is possibly TRBD2 (5 bases). Per the germline V gene, CDR1 is LNHDA and CDR2 is SQIVND (reference sequence). CDR3 length: 13 amino acids. Trimming removed 0 bases from V and 3 bases from J, with 6 bases in between.

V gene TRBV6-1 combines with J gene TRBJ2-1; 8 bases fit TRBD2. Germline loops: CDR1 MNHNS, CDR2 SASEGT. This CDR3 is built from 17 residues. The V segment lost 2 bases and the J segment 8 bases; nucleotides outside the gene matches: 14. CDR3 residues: CASSEWGFGSGTDEQFF. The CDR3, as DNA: TGTGCCAGCAGTGAATGGGGGTTTGGTAGCGGGACCGATGAGCAGTTCTTC.

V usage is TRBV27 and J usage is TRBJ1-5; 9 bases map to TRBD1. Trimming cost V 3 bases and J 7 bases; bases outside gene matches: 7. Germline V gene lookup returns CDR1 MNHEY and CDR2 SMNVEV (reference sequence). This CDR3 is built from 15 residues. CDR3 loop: CASSLSGQGNQPQHF. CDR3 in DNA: TGTGCCAGCAGTTTGTCGGGACAGGGTAACCAGCCCCAGCATTTT.

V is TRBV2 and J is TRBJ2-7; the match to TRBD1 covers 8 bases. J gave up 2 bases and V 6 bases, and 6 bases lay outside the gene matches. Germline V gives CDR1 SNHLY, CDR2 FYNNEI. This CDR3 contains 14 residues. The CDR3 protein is CASRDEQGAYEQYF. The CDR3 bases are TGTGCCAGCAGGGATGAACAGGGGGCCTACGAGCAGTACTTC.

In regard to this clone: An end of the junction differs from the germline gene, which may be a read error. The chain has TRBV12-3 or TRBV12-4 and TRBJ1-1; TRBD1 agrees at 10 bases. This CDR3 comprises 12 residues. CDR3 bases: TGTGCCAGCAGTGGAATCGGGACAGGGGATAGATTT. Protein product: CASSGIGTGDRF.

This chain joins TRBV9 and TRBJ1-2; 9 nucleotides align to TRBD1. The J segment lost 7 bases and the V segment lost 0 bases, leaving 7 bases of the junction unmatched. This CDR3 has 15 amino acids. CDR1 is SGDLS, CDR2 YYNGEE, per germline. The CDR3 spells CASSVGSTGGGGYTF. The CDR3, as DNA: TGTGCCAGCAGCGTAGGGTCTACAGGGGGCGGTGGCTACACCTTC.

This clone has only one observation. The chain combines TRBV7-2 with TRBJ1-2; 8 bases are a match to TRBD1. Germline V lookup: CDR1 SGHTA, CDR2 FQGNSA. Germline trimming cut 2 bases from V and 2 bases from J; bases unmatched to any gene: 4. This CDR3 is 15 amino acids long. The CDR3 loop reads CASSLTTGGNYGYTF. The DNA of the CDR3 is TGTGCCAGCAGCTTAACCACAGGGGGGAACTATGGCTACACCTTC.

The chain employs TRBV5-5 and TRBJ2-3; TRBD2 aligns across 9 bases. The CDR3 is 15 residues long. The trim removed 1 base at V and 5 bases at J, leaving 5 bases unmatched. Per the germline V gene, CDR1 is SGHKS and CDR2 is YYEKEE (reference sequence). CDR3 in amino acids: CASSLPSGMLDTQYF. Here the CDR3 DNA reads TGTGCCAGCAGCTTGCCTAGCGGGATGCTAGATACGCAGTATTTT.

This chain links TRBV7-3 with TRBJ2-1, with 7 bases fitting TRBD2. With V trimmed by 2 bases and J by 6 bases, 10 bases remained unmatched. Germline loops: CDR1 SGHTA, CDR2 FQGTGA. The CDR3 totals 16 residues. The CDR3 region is CASSLQPLGGGNEQFF. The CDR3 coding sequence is TGTGCCAGCAGCTTACAACCCCTGGGGGGGGGCAATGAGCAGTTCTTC.

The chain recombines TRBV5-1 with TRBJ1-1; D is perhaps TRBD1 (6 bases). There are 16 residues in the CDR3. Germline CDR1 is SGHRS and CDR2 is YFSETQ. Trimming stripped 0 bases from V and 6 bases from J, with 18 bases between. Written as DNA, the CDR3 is TGCGCCAGCAGCTTGGGTGGATCACAGGGCAGAGCTGAAGCTTTCTTT. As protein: CASSLGGSQGRAEAFF.

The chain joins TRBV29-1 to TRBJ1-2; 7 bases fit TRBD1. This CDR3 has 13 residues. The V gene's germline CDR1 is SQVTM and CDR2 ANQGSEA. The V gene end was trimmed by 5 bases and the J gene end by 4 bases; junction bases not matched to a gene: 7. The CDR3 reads CSVPHRGAYGYTF. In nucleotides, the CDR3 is TGCAGCGTTCCCCACAGGGGTGCCTATGGCTACACCTTC. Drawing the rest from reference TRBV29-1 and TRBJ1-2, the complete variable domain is SAVISQKPSRDICQRGTSLTIQCQVDSQVTMMFWYRQQPGQSLTLIATANQGSEATYESGFVIDKFPISRPNLTFSTLTVSNMSPEDSSIYLCSVPHRGAYGYTFGSGTRLTVV.

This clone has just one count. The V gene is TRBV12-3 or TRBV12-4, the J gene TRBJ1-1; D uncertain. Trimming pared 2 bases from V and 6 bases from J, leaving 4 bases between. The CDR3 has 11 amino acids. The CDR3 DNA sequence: TGTGCCAGCAGTTTATATCCTGAAGCTTTCTTT. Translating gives CASSLYPEAFF.